Presented here are 3 T cell receptor beta chains from one specimen sequenced in a study of T cell repertoires in cytomegalovirus infection. One entry per CDR3 protein results from TCRdb running MiXCR on the reads. The sample contains approximately 180,000 distinct CDR3 sequences, approximately 17% of which appear only once. The specimen sequenced was CD8+ T cells from PBMCs. The receptor source for this set is a human donor in good health (CMV status not recorded). Some clones in this sample may be carry-over from other donors' samples.

This clonotype was counted at least ten times. V usage is TRBV7-2 and J usage is TRBJ2-3, with 9 bases fitting TRBD2. The CDR3 totals 18 residues. Looked up from germline, CDR1 is SGHTA and CDR2 is FQGNSA. J was trimmed by 4 bases and V by 2 bases; bases with no gene match: 13. The CDR3 DNA is TGTGCCAGCAGCTTATTCTCGGGGCCGCGGGGGGGCCCAGATACGCAGTATTTT. Protein: CASSLFSGPRGGPDTQYF.

This clonotype was detected a few times. This rearrangement joins TRBV27 to TRBJ2-7; 8 bases agree with TRBD1. The CDR3 has 15 amino acids. Germline CDR1 MNHEY, CDR2 SMNVEV (reference sequence). J gave up 1 base and V 2 bases, and 4 bases lay outside the gene matches. The CDR3 DNA reads as TGTGCCAGCAGTTTAGGGACAGGCCGATCCTACGAGCAGTACTTC. Translated: CASSLGTGRSYEQYF.

The V gene is TRBV27, the J gene TRBJ2-5; D is possibly TRBD1 (5 bases). The germline CDR1 and CDR2 sequences are MNHEY and SMNVEV (reference sequence). Deletions cut 6 bases from V and 1 base from J, with 15 bases between. This CDR3 is 15 amino acids long. The CDR3 DNA reads TGTGCCAGCAGCTTCCTAGGGGCCCGCCAAGAGACCCAGTACTTC. This sequence encodes CASSFLGARQETQYF.